A single sample is the source of the 14 T cell receptor beta chains below, sequenced in a study of blood T cell repertoires in COVID-19. Generated by immunoSEQ multiplex PCR, the TCRdb table keeps only in-frame clones and is missing some. The data hold 150,000 or so clones, with roughly 80% observed a single time. Sequencing used peripheral blood. The receptor set was obtained from a woman aged 55-70 years with acute or convalescent COVID-19.

This sequence joins TRBV7-9 and TRBJ2-1, with D uncertain. The ends were cut back, 1 base at V and 12 bases at J, with 10 bases in the middle. CDR1 is SEHNR and CDR2 is FQNEAQ in the germline V gene (reference sequence). The CDR3 totals 12 residues. Here the CDR3 reads CASSLGPVAQFF. The CDR3 DNA reads as TGTGCCAGCAGCTTAGGTCCAGTCGCGCAGTTCTTC.

In nucleotides, the CDR3 is TGCGCCAGCAGTGAGTCGAAGGGGGAGACCCAGTACTTC. Its protein product is CASSESKGETQYF. V is TRBV10-2 and J is TRBJ2-5, with a weak D call TRBD1 (5 bases). With 0 bases removed from V and 5 bases from J, the gap between germline ends came to 7 bases. The CDR3 has 13 residues. The V gene's germline CDR1 is WSHSY and CDR2 SAAADI.

In this sample, this clone turned up a few times. The V gene is TRBV11-2, the J gene TRBJ1-3; TRBD1 matches at 7 bases. The V segment lost 4 bases and the J segment 4 bases; nucleotides outside the gene matches: 7. The CDR3 totals 15 residues. Germline V gene data show CDR1 as SGHAT and CDR2 as FQNNGV. CDR3 loop: CASSSPRGPGNTIYF. The CDR3 DNA reads as TGTGCCAGCAGCTCGCCAAGGGGGCCGGGAAACACCATATATTTT.

The V and J genes are TRBV19 and TRBJ1-5, with 8 bases that match TRBD1. Germline V CDR1 and CDR2: LNHDA, SQIVND (reference sequence). CDR3 size: 17 residues. The V segment lost 5 bases and the J segment 1 base; nucleotides outside the gene matches: 10. The CDR3 DNA reads TGTGCCAGTAGTTTCCGCCGACAGGGGTGGAGCAATCAGCCCCAGCATTTT. It encodes CASSFRRQGWSNQPQHF.

This clone has just one count. The chain uses TRBV12-3 or TRBV12-4 and TRBJ2-5, with TRBD1 matching over 8 bases. J gave up 3 bases and V 8 bases, and 5 bases lay outside the gene matches. The CDR3 has 13 amino acids. DNA for the CDR3: TGTGCCAGCTACGGACAGGGTGAAGAGACCCAGTACTTC. Protein product: CASYGQGEETQYF.

The CDR3, as DNA: TGTGCCAGCAGCCCCCACCAGGCAGGGAATGGAAACACCATATATTTT. It yields the protein CASSPHQAGNGNTIYF. The chain combines TRBV7-6 with TRBJ1-3; tentative D call: TRBD1 (5 bases). CDR1 and CDR2 from the germline V gene are SGHVS and FNYEAQ. V lost 5 bases, J lost 3 bases, and 17 bases lay in between. The CDR3 sequence is 16 residues long.

This clone was counted once. The chain carries TRBV12-5 and TRBJ1-2, with D tentatively TRBD1 (6 bases). This CDR3 comprises 17 residues. The germline V and J ends were trimmed by 1 base and 4 bases, with 19 bases remaining between them. Germline V gives CDR1 LGHNT, CDR2 FRNRAP. CDR3 protein: CASGLGTALPAGYGYTF. In nucleotides, the CDR3 is TGTGCTAGTGGTTTGGGGACAGCTTTGCCGGCTGGCTATGGCTACACCTTC.

V is TRBV7-2 and J is TRBJ2-3; D is perhaps TRBD2 (6 bases). The V gene lost 3 bases and the J gene lost 3 bases, with 13 bases spanning the gap. Germline-derived CDR1 and CDR2 are SGHTA and FQGNSA. CDR3 length equals 15 residues. CDR3 DNA sequence: TGTGCCAGCAGCTTCCAGCGGGTGGGGACAGATACGCAGTATTTT. Residues: CASSFQRVGTDTQYF.

The gene calls are TRBV7-9 and TRBJ2-1; D may be TRBD2 (5 bases). This CDR3 spans 15 amino acids. Per the germline V gene, CDR1 is SEHNR and CDR2 is FQNEAQ (reference sequence). Trimming removed 0 bases from V and 4 bases from J, with 10 bases in between. In DNA, the CDR3 is TGTGCCAGCAGCTTAGCGGCCGGAGGATACAATGAGCAGTTCTTC. Translation gives CASSLAAGGYNEQFF.

The V gene is TRBV18, the J gene TRBJ2-5, with D maybe TRBD2 (5 bases). The germline V gene has CDR1 KGHSH and CDR2 LQKENI. Trimming took 1 base from V and 5 from J, leaving 8 bases between them. The length of the CDR3 is 13 residues. CDR3 in DNA: TGTGCCAGCTCACCACGGGAGAGGGAGACCCAGTACTTC. It is translated as CASSPRERETQYF.

This chain connects TRBV11-2 to TRBJ2-5; the match to TRBD2 covers 8 bases. Trimming took 1 base from V and 1 from J; bases not matched to a gene: 5. Germline-derived CDR1 and CDR2 are SGHAT and FQNNGV. This CDR3 is 16 amino acids long. CDR3 DNA: TGTGCCAGCAGCTTAGTGGGCGGGGGGCGCCAAGAGACCCAGTACTTC. Translated: CASSLVGGGRQETQYF.

This clone was observed a few times. The chain links TRBV29-1 to TRBJ1-5, with unresolved D. Looked up from germline, CDR1 is SQVTM and CDR2 is ANQGSEA. The CDR3 consists of 14 residues. Between the trimmed V and J ends, which lost 4 bases and 0 bases, there was a span of 10 bases. For the CDR3, the DNA is TGCAGCGTTGCCCATCAGGATAGCAATCAGCCCCAGCATTTT. Protein sequence: CSVAHQDSNQPQHF.

The chain joins TRBV28 to TRBJ1-3; TRBD1 might be the D (5 bases). The V gene lost 5 bases and the J gene lost 2 bases, with 10 bases spanning the gap. The CDR3 extends over 14 amino acids. Germline V gives CDR1 MDHEN, CDR2 SYDVKM. The CDR3 DNA reads TGTGCCAGCAGTCTTCGACAGACTGGAAACACCATATATTTT. Its translation: CASSLRQTGNTIYF.

V gene TRBV7-9 combines with J gene TRBJ1-1; TRBD1 agrees at 8 bases. V was pared by 3 bases and J by 9 bases, with 12 bases of the junction left unmatched. The CDR3 spans 15 residues. Per the germline V gene, CDR1 is SEHNR and CDR2 is FQNEAQ (reference sequence). Here the CDR3 DNA reads TGTGCCAGCAGCTTCCCAATGACAGGGGACGATCAAGCTTTCTTT. This encodes CASSFPMTGDDQAFF. The full variable domain, its missing parts supplied by reference TRBV7-9 and TRBJ1-1, is DTGVSQNPRHKITKRGQNVTFRCDPISEHNRLYWYRQTLGQGPEFLTYFQNEAQLEKSRLLSDRFSAERPKGSFSTLEIQRTEQGDSAMYLCASSFPMTGDDQAFFGQGTRLTVV.